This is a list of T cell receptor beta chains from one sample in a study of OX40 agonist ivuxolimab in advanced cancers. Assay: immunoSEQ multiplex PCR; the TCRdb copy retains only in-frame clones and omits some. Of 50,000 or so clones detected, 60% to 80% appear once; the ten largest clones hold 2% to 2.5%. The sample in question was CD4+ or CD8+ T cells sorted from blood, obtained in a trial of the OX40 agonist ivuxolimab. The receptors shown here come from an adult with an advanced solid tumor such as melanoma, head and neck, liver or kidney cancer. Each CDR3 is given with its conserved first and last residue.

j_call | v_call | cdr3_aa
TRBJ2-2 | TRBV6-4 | CASSDGPTGELFF
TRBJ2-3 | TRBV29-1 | CSVSFGQDTQYF
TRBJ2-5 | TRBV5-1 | CASSLEWTSGRETQYF
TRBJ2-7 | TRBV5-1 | CASSSGTGNYEQYF
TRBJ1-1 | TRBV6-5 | CASTPTGRTEAFF
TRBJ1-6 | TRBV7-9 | CASSLTSLQSLHF
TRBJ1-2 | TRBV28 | CASSLWPKSGYTF
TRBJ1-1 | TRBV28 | CASSPSDRNEAFF
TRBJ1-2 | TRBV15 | CATSGLRYYGYTF
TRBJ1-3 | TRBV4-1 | CASSQASVTIGNTIYF
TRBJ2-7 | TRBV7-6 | CASSLFSYEQYF
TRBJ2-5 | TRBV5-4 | CASSPWTSGRIGTQYF
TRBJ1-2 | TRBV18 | CASSPRKTMREEYGYTF
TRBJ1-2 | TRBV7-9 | CASSITGGRGYGYTF
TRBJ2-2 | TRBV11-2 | CASSSSRGSGGGELFF
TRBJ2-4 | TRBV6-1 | CASIKTGLNIQYF
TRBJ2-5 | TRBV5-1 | CASGAGGQQETQYF
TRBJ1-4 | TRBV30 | CACEQDRGLASANEKLFF
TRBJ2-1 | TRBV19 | CASSYTGTSGSRRLYNEQFF
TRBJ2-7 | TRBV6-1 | CASRRPGQRNYEQYF
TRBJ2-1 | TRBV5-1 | CASSPGRSLYNEQFF
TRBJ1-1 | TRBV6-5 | CASSEAFF
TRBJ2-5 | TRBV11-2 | CASSLVGTGAETQYF
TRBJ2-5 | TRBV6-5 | CASSYSPSAQETQYF
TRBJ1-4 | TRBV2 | CASSDFRLFF
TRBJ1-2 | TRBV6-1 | CASSEGPSGYTF
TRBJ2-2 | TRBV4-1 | CASSPLLALATGELFF
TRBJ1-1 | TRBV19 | CASRVQGTAEAFF
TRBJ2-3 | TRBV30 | CATGYSPDTQYF
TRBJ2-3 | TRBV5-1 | CASSGRGTDTQYF
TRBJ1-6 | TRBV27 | CASSLLAGIDSPLHF
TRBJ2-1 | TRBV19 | CASSMISGRNNEQFF
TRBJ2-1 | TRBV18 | CASSPRWDEQFF
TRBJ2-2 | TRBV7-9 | CASSKPAGPGGTGELFF
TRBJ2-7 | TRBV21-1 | CASSKTGRGNEQYF